The clone carrying this T cell receptor beta chain was detected only once. In the authors' methods: From reference gene primer amplification, estimates of nucleated cell counts were derived. The table came from immunoSEQ multiplex PCR; TCRdb's copy has only in-frame clones and leaves some out. V, J and clone size were drawn from that table, and D and trimming were deduced from the DNA. Among 90,000 to 100,000 clones listed, roughly 83% were seen once. The data are from a study of blood T cell repertoires in COVID-19. Study-level background: COVID-19 samples from acute and convalescent phases originated in the United States, Italy and Spain. T cells, B-cell-depleted T cells, or PBMCs supplied cDNA or gDNA.

Unmatched junction bases numbered 2, after V lost 5 bases and J lost 0 bases. The CDR3 runs to 14 residues. Germline assignment: CDR1 MDHEN and CDR2 SYDVKM. Sequenced material: peripheral blood. The source of this sequence is a woman in her sixties or seventies with acute or convalescent COVID-19. The rearrangement uses TRBV28 and TRBJ2-7; 9 bases line up with TRBD1. CDR3 residues: CASSGTGSSYEQYF. CDR3 nucleotide sequence: TGTGCCAGCAGTGGGACAGGGAGCTCCTACGAGCAGTACTTC.